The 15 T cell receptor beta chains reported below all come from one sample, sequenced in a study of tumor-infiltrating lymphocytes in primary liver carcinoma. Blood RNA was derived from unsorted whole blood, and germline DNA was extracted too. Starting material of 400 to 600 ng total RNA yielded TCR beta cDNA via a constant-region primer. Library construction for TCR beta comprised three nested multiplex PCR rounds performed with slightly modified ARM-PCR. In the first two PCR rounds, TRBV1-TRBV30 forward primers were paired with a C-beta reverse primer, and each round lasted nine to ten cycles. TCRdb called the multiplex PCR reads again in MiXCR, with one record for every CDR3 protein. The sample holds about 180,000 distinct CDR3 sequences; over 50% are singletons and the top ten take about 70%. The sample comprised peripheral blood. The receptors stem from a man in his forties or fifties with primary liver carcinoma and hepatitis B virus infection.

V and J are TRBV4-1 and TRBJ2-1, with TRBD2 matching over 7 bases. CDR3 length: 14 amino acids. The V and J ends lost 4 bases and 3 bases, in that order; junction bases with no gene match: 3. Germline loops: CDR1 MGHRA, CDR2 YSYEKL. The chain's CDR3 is CASSRASGYNEQFF. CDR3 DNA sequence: TGCGCCAGCAGCCGGGCTAGCGGCTACAATGAGCAGTTCTTC.

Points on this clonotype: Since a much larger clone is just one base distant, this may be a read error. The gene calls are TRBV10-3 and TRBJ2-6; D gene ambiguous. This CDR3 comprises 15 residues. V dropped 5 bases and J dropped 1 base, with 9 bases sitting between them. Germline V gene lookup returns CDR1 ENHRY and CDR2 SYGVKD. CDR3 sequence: CAISSSTSGANVLTF. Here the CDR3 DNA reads TGTGCCATCAGTAGCAGTACTTCTGGGGCCAACGTCCTGACTTTC.

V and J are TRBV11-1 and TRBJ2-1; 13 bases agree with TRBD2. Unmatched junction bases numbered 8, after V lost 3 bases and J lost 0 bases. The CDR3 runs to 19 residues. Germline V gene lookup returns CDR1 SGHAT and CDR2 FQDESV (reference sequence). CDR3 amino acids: CASSFGLGLAGASYNEQFF. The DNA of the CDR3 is TGTGCCAGCAGCTTTGGACTAGGACTAGCGGGAGCCTCCTACAATGAGCAGTTCTTC. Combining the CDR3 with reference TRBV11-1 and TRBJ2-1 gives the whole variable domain EAEVAQSPRYKITEKSQAVAFWCDPISGHATLYWYRQILGQGPELLVQFQDESVVDDSQLPKDRFSAERLKGVDSTLKIQPAELGDSAMYLCASSFGLGLAGASYNEQFFGPGTRLTVL.

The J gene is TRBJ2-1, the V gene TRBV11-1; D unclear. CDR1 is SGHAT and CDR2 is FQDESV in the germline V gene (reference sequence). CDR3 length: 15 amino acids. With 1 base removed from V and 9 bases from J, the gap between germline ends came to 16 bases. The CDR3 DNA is TGTGCCAGCAGCTTAGGAAGGGATCTAAGGGTTGAGCAGTTCTTC. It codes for CASSLGRDLRVEQFF.

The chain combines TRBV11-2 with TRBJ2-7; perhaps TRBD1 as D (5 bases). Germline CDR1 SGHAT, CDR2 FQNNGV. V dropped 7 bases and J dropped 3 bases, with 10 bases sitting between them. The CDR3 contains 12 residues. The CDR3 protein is CASKRQGYEQYF. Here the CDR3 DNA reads TGTGCCAGCAAGAGGCAGGGCTACGAGCAGTACTTC.

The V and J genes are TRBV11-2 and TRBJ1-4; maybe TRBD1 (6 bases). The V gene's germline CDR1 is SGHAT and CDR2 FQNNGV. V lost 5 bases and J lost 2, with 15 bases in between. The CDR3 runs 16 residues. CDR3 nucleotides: TGTGCCAGCAGCGTCTCACACAGGGAGACTAATGAAAAACTGTTTTTT. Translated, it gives CASSVSHRETNEKLFF.

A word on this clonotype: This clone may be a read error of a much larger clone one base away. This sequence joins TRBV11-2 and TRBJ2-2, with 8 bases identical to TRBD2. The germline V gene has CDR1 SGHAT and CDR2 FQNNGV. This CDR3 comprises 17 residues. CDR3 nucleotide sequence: TGTGCCAGCAGCTTAGATACCTCCGGGACTAGAGCCGGGGAGCCGTTTTTT. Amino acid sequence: CASSLDTSGTRAGEPFF.

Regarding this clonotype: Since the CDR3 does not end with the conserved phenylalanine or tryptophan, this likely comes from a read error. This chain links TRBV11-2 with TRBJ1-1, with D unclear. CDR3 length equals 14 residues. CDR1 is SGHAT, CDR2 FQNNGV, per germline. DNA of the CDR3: TGTGTCAGCAGCCATTGGACCGAGATAAATGAAGCTTTCTCT. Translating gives CVSSHWTEINEAFS.

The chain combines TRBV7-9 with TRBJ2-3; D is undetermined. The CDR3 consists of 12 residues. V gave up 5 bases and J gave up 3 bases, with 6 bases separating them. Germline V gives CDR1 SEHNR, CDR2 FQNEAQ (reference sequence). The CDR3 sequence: CASSPATDTQYF. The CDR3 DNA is TGTGCCAGCAGCCCGGCTACAGATACGCAGTATTTT.

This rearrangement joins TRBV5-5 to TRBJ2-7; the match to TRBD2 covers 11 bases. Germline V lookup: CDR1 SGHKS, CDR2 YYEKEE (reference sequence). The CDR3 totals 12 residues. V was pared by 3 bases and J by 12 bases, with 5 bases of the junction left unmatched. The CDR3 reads CASSYLAGGVYF. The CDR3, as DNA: TGTGCCAGCAGCTACCTAGCGGGGGGTGTGTACTTC.

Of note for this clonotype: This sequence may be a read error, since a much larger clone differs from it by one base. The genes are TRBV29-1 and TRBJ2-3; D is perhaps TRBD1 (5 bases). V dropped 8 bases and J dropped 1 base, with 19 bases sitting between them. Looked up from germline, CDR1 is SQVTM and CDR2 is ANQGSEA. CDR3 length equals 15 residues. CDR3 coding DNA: TGCAGCATGGATTATAAGGGGTCTGGCACAGATACGCAGTATTTT. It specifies CSMDYKGSGTDTQYF.

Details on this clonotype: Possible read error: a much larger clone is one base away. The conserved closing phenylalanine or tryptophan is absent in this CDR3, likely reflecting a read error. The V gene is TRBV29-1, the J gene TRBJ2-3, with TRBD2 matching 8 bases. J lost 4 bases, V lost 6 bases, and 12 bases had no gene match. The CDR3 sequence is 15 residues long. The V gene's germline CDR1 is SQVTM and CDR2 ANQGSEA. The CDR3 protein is CSVESGSERPDTQYY. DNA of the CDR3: TGCAGCGTGGAAAGCGGGAGTGAGAGGCCAGATACGCAGTATTAT.

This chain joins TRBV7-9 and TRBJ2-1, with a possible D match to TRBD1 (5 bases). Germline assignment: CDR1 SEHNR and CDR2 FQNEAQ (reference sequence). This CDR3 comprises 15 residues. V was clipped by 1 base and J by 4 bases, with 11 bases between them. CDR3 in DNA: TGTGCCAGCAGCTTAGGTCAGGGCCTGTACAATGAGCAGTTCTTC. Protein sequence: CASSLGQGLYNEQFF.

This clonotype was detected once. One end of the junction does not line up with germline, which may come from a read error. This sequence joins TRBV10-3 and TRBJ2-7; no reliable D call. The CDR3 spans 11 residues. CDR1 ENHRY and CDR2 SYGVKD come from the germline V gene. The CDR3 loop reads CAIGEFVEQYF. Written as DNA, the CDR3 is TGTGCCATCGGTGAGTTCGTGGAGCAGTACTTC.

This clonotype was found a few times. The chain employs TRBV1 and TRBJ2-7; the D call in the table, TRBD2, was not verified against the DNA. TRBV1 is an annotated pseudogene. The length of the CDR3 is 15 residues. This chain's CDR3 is CTSSQVGGLTYEQYF. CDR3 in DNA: TGCACCAGCAGCCAAGTAGGAGGTCTTACCTACGAGCAGTACTTC.